Sequencing of this TCR beta chain was carried out in a study of T cells in Graves' hyperthyroidism and ophthalmopathy (dated by TCRdb to the late 2010s). Regarding the research as a whole: Peripheral blood samples were taken at initial diagnosis, before any treatment was given. Prospective prediction of ophthalmopathy was tested in an independent validation cohort consisting of fewer than 20 hyperthyroidism patients and 17 patients who later progressed to ophthalmopathy. In about 6 Graves' hyperthyroidism patients, the study also compared T-cell repertoires from thyroid tissue with T-cell repertoires from blood. TCR Vbeta CDR3 sequencing of 120 to 150 peripheral blood samples (under 45 ophthalmopathy, some 75 hyperthyroidism and some 17 progressor patients) is reported in the paper. After blood sampling, hyperthyroidism patients were treated with methimazole at a starting dose of 30 mg daily, and ophthalmopathy patients were treated with high-dose intravenous methylprednisolone. To identify distinguishing TCR V-J signatures, a discovery cohort of around 100 patients was used, comprising 40 to 45 with Graves' ophthalmopathy and around 60 with stable Graves' hyperthyroidism. For training and testing, the approximately 92 patients in the discovery cohort were randomly divided in a 7:3 ratio. General conclusions and limits of the study: Blood samples also contained most of the expanded thyroid clonotypes (frequency above 0.001), which suggests that blood repertoires may reflect thyroid immune responses. Sample size was not statistically predetermined, and investigators were not blinded to group allocation. In validation, the model predicted progression to ophthalmopathy a median of 6.5 months before onset, with 70% to 71% sensitivity and about 72% specificity. In cross-validation, a model built on a 13 V-J signature told ophthalmopathy apart from stable hyperthyroidism with 87.88% sensitivity and about 81% specificity, and in testing the same model reached 80%/75%.

The TCR beta CDR3 regions were amplified from RNA transcripts. The first round of RT-PCR for the TCR CDR3 was performed with the HTBI primer set and the Qiagen OneStep RT-PCR kit. A second multiplex PCR round built the libraries, followed by size selection and purification. Sequencing of the libraries was done on an Illumina HiSeq2000 using paired-end 100 bp reads. In the authors' own workflow: SOAPnuke was used to process the raw data, throwing out any read that contained adapters or uncalled bases, had a mean Phred below 15, or lacked an exact constant-primer or identifier match. High-quality paired reads were merged with COPE v1.2.5, and unique nucleotide sequences were defined as clonotypes. MiTCR v1.1 was used to align clonotypes to the IMGT TRBV, TRBD and TRBJ reference segments. The analysis was restricted to V-J combinations with a frequency above 0.0001, which together covered roughly 99% of the repertoires. A TCS score was defined as the ratio of F50 (clonal expansion) to E x V (chaos), with BLOSUM62-based TCRdist applied between CDR3 peptides within each V-J. Welch's t-statistics and random forest reduced roughly 500 V-J features to roughly 13, which were used in a naive Bayes classifier (R e1071). Through fastp at Q25 and MiXCR, TCRdb rebuilt clones from the public reads, retaining in-frame beta chains. One record per CDR3 amino acid sequence lists the most common genes and DNA. The V and J calls reflect TCRdb's pipeline rather than the authors' work. The sample records 650,000 to 750,000 distinct CDR3 sequences, 12% to 15% of which are singletons. Roughly a tenth of the sample lies in the top ten.

V gives up 6 bases and J gives up 6 bases, and the segment between their germline ends measures 15 bases. Reading the germline V gene (reference sequence) gives CDR1 DFQATT and CDR2 SNEGSKA. The CDR3 spans 14 residues, from the cysteine through the phenylalanine. Just CDR3 DNA is preserved here, 42 bases in frame from base 1. This clonotype showed up many times. This clone's antigen is unknown. The sample holds no much larger clone one base away, and base qualities are not on file. A patient counted as having stable Graves' hyperthyroidism if no progression to ophthalmopathy occurred over 18 months of follow-up. The hyperthyroidism patients were between 18 and 65 years old and newly diagnosed, with a disease duration of less than 2 months. The study excluded patients with uncontrolled infections, other autoimmune diseases, pregnancy or lactation. Diagnoses were based on clinical symptoms, serum thyroxine and TRAb, thyroid ultrasound and orbital computed tomography. PBMCs were isolated from about 9.1 ml of fresh peripheral blood by Ficoll-Paque density gradient centrifugation. Total RNA was extracted using Trizol reagent, and RNA quality was assessed on an Agilent 2100 Bioanalyzer.

Sample: blood. This receptor chain uses TRBV20-1 and TRBJ1-6, with no D gene named confidently. This receptor was taken from a woman younger than 35 with Graves' hyperthyroidism. Here is the DNA: TGCAGTGCCAGCCGAAGCCGCCGTAATTCACCCCTCCACTTT. The resulting protein is CSASRSRRNSPLHF.